This TCR beta chain comes out of a study of T cells after yellow fever vaccination (dated by TCRdb to between 2019 and 2020). Turning to the overall study: The SMART-Seq v4 Ultra Low Input RNA kit was used to prepare libraries from fractions with low cell numbers. To follow T-cell clones before and after both primary and booster YFV17D yellow fever vaccination, bulk TCR alpha and beta repertoires underwent longitudinal sequencing. Two healthy male donors made up the cohort, one aged 18 to 29 years and the other aged 30 to 40 years. Blood was drawn at multiple timepoints before and after primary and secondary immunization, with bulk PBMC replicates and cell subsets isolated.

Broader findings and caveats from the paper: After the booster, most clones that had expanded after primary vaccination were detected again (approximately 95% of CD4 and around 88% of CD8), suggesting broad maintenance of memory. Because abundant contaminating clonotypes from the bulk population could be contained in FACS-sorted repertoires, computational filtering was required. Only a couple of donors were included in the study, so the extent to which the findings can be generalized is limited. Compared with the primary T-cell response, the secondary T-cell response was faster but weaker, reaching its peak on day 5 rather than on day 15. A small share of clonotypes occurred in both CD4 and CD8 compartments, likely arising from convergent recombination.

This sample's treatment or condition label indicates: live attenuated yellow fever vaccine strain. PBMCs were isolated from peripheral blood using a standard Ficoll-Paque protocol. Dynabeads CD4 and CD8 positive selection kits were used to isolate the CD4 and CD8 T-cell fractions. TriZol was used to extract RNA from bulk PBMCs, from CD4 and CD8 fractions, and from dextramer-positive and dextramer-negative fractions. V is trimmed back by 2 bases and J by 9 bases, and the junction contains 6 bases that no gene match accounts for. The CDR3 sequence holds 16 residues, the cysteine and phenylalanine included. Left in the record is the CDR3 DNA by itself, 48 bases read in frame from the first base. CDR1 and CDR2 are drawn from the germline V gene: SGHDT, YYEEEE. TCR cDNA was synthesized by 5'RACE template switching, which introduced a universal primer site and unique molecular identifiers. cDNA synthesis was primed from both the TCR alpha and TCR beta constant segments. Two PCR steps were used to amplify libraries, with sample barcodes and sequencing adapters being added in the second step. Sequencing of the libraries was done on either Illumina HiSeq 2500 (2x100 bp) or NovaSeq (2x150 bp). The paper's data handling went like this. MIGEC was used to demultiplex reads and collapse the reads into UMI consensus sequences, and MiXCR was used for V(D)J alignment. Clonotypes responding to the vaccine were identified with edgeR on replicate PBMC samples, with the criteria of FDR below 0.01 and a log2 fold change above 5 up to day 15. Each bulk clonotype received a CD4 or CD8 identity based on whether the sequenced CD4 or CD8 repertoire contained that clonotype at higher abundance. TCRdb cleaned the public reads at Q25 with fastp, built clones with MiXCR and kept in-frame beta chains. Every CDR3 protein is listed once, alongside the most common genes and DNA of its rows. The V and J calls and clone size come from TCRdb's table, not from the authors' own analysis. The sample table records 60,000 to 75,000 distinct CDR3 sequences; approximately 7% of these occur just once. Around 37% of the sample goes to the ten largest clones.

This clonotype was observed a few times. Which antigen it targets is not known. No much larger clone is present one base from it, and per-base qualities are unavailable. Recombination linked TRBV5-6 to TRBJ1-6, with 12 bases aligning to TRBD1. Material: CD8+ T cells sorted from PBMCs, obtained roughly 46 days after the first yellow fever vaccination. The clonotype comes from a man younger than 30 who received the YFV17D yellow fever vaccine. The CDR3 region: CASSFGTGGVSSPLHF. The DNA sequence is TGTGCCAGCAGCTTCGGGACAGGGGGCGTCAGTTCACCCCTCCACTTT.